This T cell receptor (beta chain) was recorded in a study of Ad26.COV2.S vaccination and SARS-CoV-2 variants. Treatment described: around 19 received Ad26.COV2.S at low or high dose, single or two shots; 5 received placebo; per-sample allocation not given. After the first vaccine or placebo injection, samples were drawn on day 63. General observations from the study: TCR breadth and depth analyses may have underestimated total T cell responses.

Of note for this clone: Its antigen is undetermined.

CDR1 is SGHAT, CDR2 FQNNGV, per germline. V was clipped by 9 bases and J by 11 bases; unmatched bases: 7. CDR3 size: 11 residues. The protocol was immunoSEQ multiplex PCR, while the TCRdb copy is restricted to in-frame clones and leaves out a portion. The table lists 400,000 or so clones, 75% to 90% of them singletons. The V call is TRBV11-2, the J call TRBJ2-1; 7 bases match TRBD2. The specimen was peripheral blood, collected in a trial of Ad26.COV2.S vaccine versus placebo. This clonotype was sampled from a person between 18 and 59 years old who received the Ad26.COV2.S COVID-19 vaccine or a placebo. DNA of the CDR3: TGTGCCAGTAGGGAGGGAGAGAAGCAGTTCTTC. This sequence encodes CASREGEKQFF.